What follows are 5 T cell receptor beta chains derived from one specimen sequenced in a study of control samples from healthy donors and cancer patients. Sequenced by immunoSEQ multiplex PCR; TCRdb stores in-frame clones only, minus some. The sample comprises 100,000 to 150,000 clones, under 95% of which are singletons, and over 1.5% rests with the top ten. Sequencing input: PBMCs. The receptors originated from a man aged 45-65 years with head and neck cancer.

V gene TRBV6-5 combines with J gene TRBJ1-3; the D is unclear. The CDR3 contains 16 residues. From germline, CDR1 is MNHEY and CDR2 SVGAGI. Between the trimmed V and J ends, which lost 4 bases and 1 base, there was a span of 14 bases. The CDR3 coding sequence is TGTGCCAGCAGTTTAGCTGGCTTACATTCTGGAAACACCATATATTTT. It yields the protein CASSLAGLHSGNTIYF.

The rearrangement links TRBV18 to TRBJ2-7, with D possibly being TRBD1 (6 bases). The V gene's germline CDR1 is KGHSH and CDR2 LQKENI. The CDR3 covers 13 residues. Trimming took 0 bases from V and 3 from J, leaving 6 bases between them. CDR3 sequence reads: CASSPPDSYEQYF. The DNA of the CDR3 is TGTGCCAGCTCACCACCGGACAGCTACGAGCAGTACTTC. The variable domain in full, completed from reference TRBV18 and TRBJ2-7, reads NAGVMQNPRHLVRRRGQEARLRCSPMKGHSHVYWYRQLPEEGLKFMVYLQKENIIDESGMPKERFSAEFPKEGPSILRIQQVVRGDSAAYFCASSPPDSYEQYFGPGTRLTVT.

The chain employs TRBV5-6 and TRBJ1-6; D ambiguous. The CDR3 length is 16 residues. The germline V and J ends were trimmed by 3 bases and 7 bases, with 17 bases remaining between them. The germline V gene encodes CDR1 SGHDT and CDR2 YYEEEE. The CDR3 DNA reads as TGTGCCAGCAGCTCGACTTTTGATGGGGTAAATTCACCCCTCCACTTT. Encoded protein: CASSSTFDGVNSPLHF. Filled out from reference TRBV5-6 and TRBJ1-6, the complete variable domain reads DAGVTQSPTHLIKTRGQQVTLRCSPKSGHDTVSWYQQALGQGPQFIFQYYEEEERQRGNFPDRFSGHQFPNYSSELNVNALLLGDSALYLCASSSTFDGVNSPLHFGNGTRLTVT.

The chain couples TRBV18 to TRBJ2-2; 7 bases map to TRBD1. The CDR3 runs to 17 residues. The V gene end was trimmed by 10 bases and the J gene end by 0 bases; junction bases not matched to a gene: 14. The germline gives CDR1 KGHSH, CDR2 LQKENI. CDR3 residues: CATRPDQGQANTGELFF. The CDR3 nucleotides read TGTGCCACCAGACCCGACCAAGGACAGGCGAACACCGGGGAGCTGTTTTTT.

The chain combines TRBV5-4 with TRBJ1-5; maybe TRBD1 (5 bases). V lost 1 base, J lost 3 bases, and 8 bases lay in between. From germline, CDR1 is SGHNT and CDR2 YYREEE (reference sequence). CDR3 length equals 14 residues. This CDR3 is CASSLRGVNQPQHF. In DNA, the CDR3 is TGTGCCAGCAGCTTGAGAGGGGTCAATCAGCCCCAGCATTTT.